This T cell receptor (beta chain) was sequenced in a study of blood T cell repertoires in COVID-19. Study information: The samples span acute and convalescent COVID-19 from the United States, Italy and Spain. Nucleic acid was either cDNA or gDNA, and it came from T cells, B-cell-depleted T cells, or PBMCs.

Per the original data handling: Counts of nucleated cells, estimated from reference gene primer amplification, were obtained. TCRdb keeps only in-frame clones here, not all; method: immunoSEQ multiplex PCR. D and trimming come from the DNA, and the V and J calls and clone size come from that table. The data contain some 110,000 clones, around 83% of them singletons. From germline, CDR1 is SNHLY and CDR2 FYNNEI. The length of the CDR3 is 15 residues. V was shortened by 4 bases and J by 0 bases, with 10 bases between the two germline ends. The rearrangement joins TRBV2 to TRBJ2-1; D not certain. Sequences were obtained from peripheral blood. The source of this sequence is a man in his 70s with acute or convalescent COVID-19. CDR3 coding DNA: TGTGCCAGCAGTGCTGGGCTTAGCTCCTACAATGAGCAGTTCTTC. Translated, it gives CASSAGLSSYNEQFF.